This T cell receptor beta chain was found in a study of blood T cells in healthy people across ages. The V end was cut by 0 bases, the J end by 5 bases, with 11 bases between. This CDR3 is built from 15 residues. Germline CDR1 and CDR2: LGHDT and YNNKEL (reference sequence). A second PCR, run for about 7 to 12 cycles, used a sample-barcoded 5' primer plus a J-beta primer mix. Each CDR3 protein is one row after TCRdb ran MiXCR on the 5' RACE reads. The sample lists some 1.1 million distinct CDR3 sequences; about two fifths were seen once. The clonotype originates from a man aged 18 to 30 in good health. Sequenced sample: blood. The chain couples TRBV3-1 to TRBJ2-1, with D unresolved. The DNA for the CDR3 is TGTGCCAGCAGCCAAGATCAACTGGAACACAATGAGCAGTTCTTC. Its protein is CASSQDQLEHNEQFF.